This T cell receptor beta chain was identified during a study of blood T cells in healthy people across ages. Germline V gene sequence: CDR1 SGHTA, CDR2 FQGNSA. The junction had 8 bases not matched to a gene; V was cut back by 5 bases and J by 6 bases. The CDR3 contains 14 residues. Combining a sample-barcoded 5' primer with a J-beta primer mix, a second PCR ran for about 7 to 12 cycles. From the 5' RACE reads, TCRdb called clonotypes with MiXCR, one entry per CDR3 protein. The sample includes 800,000 or so distinct CDR3 sequences, less than 60% of them seen just once. The V call is TRBV7-2, the J call TRBJ1-2; TRBD1 matches at 8 bases. The origin of this receptor is a man older than 75 in good health. Material: blood. As DNA, the CDR3 is TGTGCCAGCAGCCAGGACAGGGAAATACATGGCTACACCTTC. Its protein is CASSQDREIHGYTF.